This TCR beta chain was captured in a study of shared clonotypes between healthy human individuals. At the level of the study: Plates per donor: three CD4 naive, three CD4 memory, two CD8 naive, one CD8 memory.

CD4+ cells yielded CD45RA+ naive and CD45RA-negative memory subsets. Overall study results and limits: Estimated richness was generally greater in naive than memory subsets.

Method: immunoSEQ multiplex PCR; TCRdb's copy keeps in-frame clones and lacks some. The sample carries millions of clones, roughly nine tenths recorded once. In the case of this clone: What it binds is not known.

There are 15 residues in the CDR3. The V gene's germline CDR1 is WNHNN and CDR2 SYGVQD (reference sequence). With V trimmed by 3 bases and J by 5 bases, 6 bases remained unmatched. The genes are TRBV10-1 and TRBJ1-5, with 8 bases matching TRBD1. The receptor comes from a man younger than 35 in good health. Sequences were obtained from naive CD4+ T cells sorted from blood. The subset was: CD45RA+ positively selected. The CDR3 reads CASSDPRQGHQPQHF. In DNA, the CDR3 is TGCGCCAGCAGTGACCCTCGACAGGGGCATCAGCCCCAGCATTTT.